The rows below give T cell receptor beta chains drawn from one sample of a study of shared clonotypes between healthy human individuals. The data were produced by immunoSEQ multiplex PCR, yet TCRdb's version contains in-frame clones alone and is incomplete. The data contain around 350,000 clones, about 70% of them singletons. The sequencing sample was made of memory CD4+ T cells sorted from blood. Receptors were obtained from a man younger than 40 in good health. CDR3s include the opening cysteine and the closing phenylalanine or tryptophan. D genes are given only for firm matches. Only some rows state a clone size, as once, few, many or a class for expanded clones.

size | J | V | D | CDR3 | DNA
once | TRBJ2-1 | TRBV18 | TRBD1 | CASSPLDGTGFSYNEQFF | TGTGCCAGCTCACCGCTCGACGGGACAGGGTTCTCCTACAATGAGCAGTTCTTC
- | TRBJ1-1 | TRBV4-3 | - | CASSQDPEMNTEAFF | TGCGCCAGCAGCCAAGATCCGGAAATGAACACTGAAGCTTTCTTT
- | TRBJ2-7 | TRBV6-4 | TRBD2 | CASSGLAGYEQYF | TGTGCCAGCAGTGGACTAGCGGGATACGAGCAGTACTTC
few | TRBJ2-1 | TRBV21-1 | - | CASPLWPRGTTSYNEQFF | TGTGCCAGCCCCCTTTGGCCCCGCGGGACTACCTCCTACAATGAGCAGTTCTTC
- | TRBJ1-1 | TRBV6-5 | - | CASTMDRTGTEAFF | TGTGCCAGCACCATGGACCGGACCGGGACTGAAGCTTTCTTT
once | TRBJ2-2 | TRBV5-4 | TRBD2 | CASSSHSSGRSSRNTGELFF | TGTGCCAGCAGCTCTCATTCTAGCGGGAGATCAAGTCGGAACACCGGGGAGCTGTTTTTT
once | TRBJ1-1 | TRBV6-4 | TRBD1 | CASTMDRASPEAFF | TGTGCCAGCACCATGGACAGGGCATCCCCCGAAGCTTTCTTT
- | TRBJ2-4 | TRBV11-2 | TRBD1 | CASRLNQGVGNIQYF | TGTGCCAGCAGACTAAACCAGGGGGTTGGAAACATTCAGTACTTC
- | TRBJ2-5 | TRBV5-1 | - | CASSLRGQETQYF | TGCGCCAGCAGCTTGAGGGGACAAGAGACCCAGTACTTC
once | TRBJ2-7 | TRBV9 | - | CASSPSPAGRSYEQYF | TGTGCCAGCAGCCCGAGTCCGGCGGGAAGGTCCTACGAGCAGTACTTC
- | TRBJ2-5 | TRBV10-2 | TRBD2 | CASSETGGMETQYF | TGCGCCAGCAGTGAAACGGGAGGGATGGAGACCCAGTACTTC